The present entry profiles one T cell receptor beta chain with its context. Trimming removed 5 bases from V and 5 bases from J, with 16 bases in between. The CDR3 runs to 15 residues. The germline V gene has CDR1 SGHTA and CDR2 FQGNSA. The data stem from a study of blood T cell repertoires in COVID-19. Study summary: COVID-19 samples, acute and convalescent, were from the United States, Italy and Spain. From T cells, B-cell-depleted T cells, or PBMCs came the material, which was cDNA or gDNA.

Sequenced by immunoSEQ multiplex PCR; TCRdb stores in-frame clones only, minus some. Counted here are around 83,000 clones, around 87% occurring once; the ten biggest clones make up 7% to 9%. The genes are TRBV7-2 and TRBJ1-5; perhaps TRBD1 as D (6 bases). This clonotype originated in an elderly man with active or convalescent COVID-19. The specimen sequenced was peripheral blood. The CDR3 DNA sequence: TGTGCCAGCAGCCCCCCGGGGGGGGGCGATCAGCCCCAGCATTTT. It translates to CASSPPGGGDQPQHF.